This TCR beta chain is from a study of a mutant IDH1 vaccine in newly diagnosed glioma (dated by TCRdb to about 2021). At the level of the whole study: Vaccination started 4-6 weeks after radiotherapy alone, or was given together with temozolomide cycles in the groups whose treatment included chemotherapy. The roughly 34 treated patients were approximately 62% male and around 40% female, with a mean age of around 40 years. Before enrollment, patients had received standard therapy of radiotherapy alone, temozolomide alone, or radiochemotherapy with temozolomide; most received the combination. The week-35 safety follow-up was designated visit V12, and the week-47 end of study was designated visit V13. Peripheral blood samples were drawn at six visits, namely V03 (baseline), V05, V07, V10, V12 and V13. For exploratory analyses, some 24 treated patients had longitudinal TCRB deep sequencing done wherever samples were available.

The library came from the immunoSEQ multiplex PCR assay. The hsTCRB Kit was used according to the manufacturer's protocol to amplify rearranged TCR beta chain sequences. Sequencing of TCRB libraries was carried out on an Illumina MiSeq. Turning to the authors' computational methods: The proprietary platform of the kit vendor was used for demultiplexing, trimming and gene mapping. TCRdb holds this immuneACCESS table with in-frame rearrangements only. Some clones are missing; in checked studies, unresolved V genes explain under half, and the rest has no known cause. That table is the source of V, J and clone size, and D and trimming were worked out from the DNA. Within this sample are some 48,000 clones, with about 79% of them counted one time only. The ten top clones hold over 9% of the sample. Concerning this clone itself: The specificity of this receptor is unknown. No per-base quality is available; no much larger clone lies one base away.

The time point label here, explained by the study, means: week 35, safety follow-up. A 20-mer mutant IDH1 peptide at 300 micrograms in Montanide made up each vaccine dose, which was injected subcutaneously together with topical imiquimod. Across visits V03 through V10, patients got a total of eight vaccinations, given in weeks 1, 3, 5, 7, 11, 15, 19 and 23. All donors had newly diagnosed IDH1-mutant astrocytomas of WHO grade 3 or 4 that showed loss of nuclear ATRX. The samples were drawn from NOA16, a multicentre, single-arm, open-label phase I trial in Germany that tested a mutant IDH1 peptide vaccine in humans for the first time. Genomic DNA for TCRB sequencing was isolated from EDTA blood with the DNeasy Blood and Tissue Kit. Paper-wide results and their limitations: Immune responses induced by the vaccine were seen in over 90% of patients across multiple MHC alleles. Availability determined which PBMC samples were chosen for TCRB deep sequencing. The authors stated that sample limitations prevented analyses of patient blood samples from being reproduced. Changes in the top peripheral T cell clonotypes picked up by TCRB sequencing did not appear to be linked to pseudoprogression.

The germline V gene provides CDR1 LGHNA and CDR2 YSLEER. V is cut by 1 base and J by 3 bases, and the space between the germline ends is 13 bases. There are 16 amino acids in the CDR3, from cysteine to phenylalanine inclusive. Just CDR3 DNA is preserved here, 48 bases in frame from base 1. The sequence was obtained from a man aged 35 to 55 with glioma. Recombination connected TRBV4-3 to TRBJ2-1, with an unclear D gene assignment. This material consisted of PBMCs, taken from a glioma patient whose treatment included an IDH1 peptide vaccine. The nucleotide sequence is TGCGCCAGCAGCCAAGGTGAGGCAGCTATCTACAATGAGCAGTTCTTC. It translates to CASSQGEAAIYNEQFF.